There are many counts of the clone carrying this T cell receptor beta chain. This sample is part of a study of neurological immune-mediated disorders. TCRdb processed the 5' RACE reads anew with MiXCR; each CDR3 protein has one entry. The sample shows around 53,000 distinct CDR3 sequences, roughly 8% of them seen only once. This sample's time point: longitudinal time-point 3. Sequenced material: PBMCs. The receptor's source is a woman aged 40 to 50 in good health.

Written as DNA, the CDR3 is TGTGCCAGCAGCTCAGACGAGGGGCAGCCCCAGCATTTT. Translating it yields CASSSDEGQPQHF. The chain links TRBV7-2 to TRBJ1-5; D may be TRBD1 (5 bases). The length of the CDR3 is 13 residues. The germline CDR1 and CDR2 sequences are SGHTA and FQGNSA. Trimming removed 4 bases at V and 7 bases at J, with 11 bases between.